The TCR beta chain described here comes from a study of T cells expressing NK-cell markers. Germline V gene sequence: CDR1 SGHNT, CDR2 YYREEE (reference sequence). The CDR3 is made up of 16 amino acids. Notes on this clonotype: Its antigen is not identified.

Whole-study findings and limits: Each of about 6 donors carried dominant NKG2C+ clonotypes accounting for about 1.0-8% of CD8+ T cells.

TCRdb reprocessed the 5' RACE reads and reports one entry per CDR3 protein, with no DNA. The record lists about 260,000 distinct CDR3 sequences, of which the ten most abundant hold under 0.5%. The chain couples TRBV5-4 to TRBJ2-1. The TCR was taken from a man between 18 and 29 years old in good health. Sequencing was done on a sample of blood T cells: a sorted CD56 or NKG2C T cell subset, CD4+ or CD8+ T cells, or bulk PBMC T cells (not recorded which). CDR3 sequence: CASSLGGGSSYNEQFF.